The clone carrying this T cell receptor beta chain was counted only a few times. The data were obtained in a study of tumor and adjacent non-tumor tissue in lung cancer. Across the whole study: There were fewer than 15 adenocarcinoma, a couple of squamous cell carcinoma and 1 small cell lung cancer cases.

This CDR3 region has 11 residues. Between the trimmed V and J ends, which lost 8 bases and 9 bases, there was a span of 14 bases. Germline V gives CDR1 MDHEN, CDR2 SYDVKM. RNA was extracted from bulk tissue without any cell sorting. Newly diagnosed lung cancer patients had thoracic surgery in China, August–late 2014, without prior chemotherapy. Three rounds of nested PCR, following a modified ARM-PCR protocol, produced the TCRbeta library. Each CDR3 protein is one row after TCRdb ran MiXCR on the multiplex PCR reads. Here the sample spans more than 70,000 distinct CDR3 sequences, roughly 62% being singletons.

The sequenced material came from lung tumor tissue. The chain recombines TRBV28 with TRBJ2-7; no firm D call. This clonotype was sampled from an older man with non-small cell lung cancer. The CDR3 region has the DNA TGTGCCAGCGTTTATTTGGCTGGGCAGTACTTC. Protein product: CASVYLAGQYF.